The text below deals with one TCR beta chain. Its target is not known. The sample belongs to a study of OX40 agonist ivuxolimab in advanced cancers. Measured with immunoSEQ multiplex PCR; TCRdb has only the in-frame clones, and not every one. The table has 55,000 to 65,000 clones, around 92% seen once. Findings and caveats of the study: CD4+ and CD8+ blood T cells expanded clonally by week 6 at 0.1 to 3.0 mg/kg. Low normalized T-cell clonal expansion was also seen in some nonresponders.

The CDR3 has 12 amino acids. V was trimmed by 1 base and J by 13 bases, leaving 11 bases between them. The germline V gene has CDR1 SGHAT and CDR2 FQNNGV. The chain is built from TRBV11-2 and TRBJ2-1; D might be TRBD1 (5 bases). The material was CD4+ or CD8+ T cells sorted from blood, obtained in a trial of the OX40 agonist ivuxolimab. The receptor comes from an adult with an advanced solid tumor such as melanoma, head and neck, liver or kidney cancer. The CDR3 loop is CASSLGGVPQFF. The CDR3 bases are TGTGCCAGCAGCTTAGGGGGCGTCCCCCAGTTCTTC.